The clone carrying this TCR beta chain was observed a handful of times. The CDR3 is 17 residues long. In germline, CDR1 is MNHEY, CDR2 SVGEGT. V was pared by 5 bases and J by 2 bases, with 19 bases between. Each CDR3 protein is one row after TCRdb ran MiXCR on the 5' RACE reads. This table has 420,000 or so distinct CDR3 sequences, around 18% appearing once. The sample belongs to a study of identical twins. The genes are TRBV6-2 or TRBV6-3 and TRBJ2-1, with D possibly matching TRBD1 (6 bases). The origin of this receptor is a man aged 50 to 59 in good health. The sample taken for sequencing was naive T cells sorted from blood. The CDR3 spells CASSGEQGRAAYNEQFF. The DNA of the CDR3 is TGTGCCAGCAGTGGGGAACAGGGCAGGGCGGCCTACAATGAGCAGTTCTTC.